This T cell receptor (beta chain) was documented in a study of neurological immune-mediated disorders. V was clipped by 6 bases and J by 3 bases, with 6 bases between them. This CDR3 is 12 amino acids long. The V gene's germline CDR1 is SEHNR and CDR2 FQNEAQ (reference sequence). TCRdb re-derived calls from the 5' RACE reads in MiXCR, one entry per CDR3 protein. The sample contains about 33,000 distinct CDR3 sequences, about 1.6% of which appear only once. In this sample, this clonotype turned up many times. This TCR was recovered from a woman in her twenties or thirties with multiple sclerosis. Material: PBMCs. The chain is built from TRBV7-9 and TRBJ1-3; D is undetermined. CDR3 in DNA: TGTGCCAGCAGGGAAGGTGGAAACACCATATATTTT. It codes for CASREGGNTIYF.